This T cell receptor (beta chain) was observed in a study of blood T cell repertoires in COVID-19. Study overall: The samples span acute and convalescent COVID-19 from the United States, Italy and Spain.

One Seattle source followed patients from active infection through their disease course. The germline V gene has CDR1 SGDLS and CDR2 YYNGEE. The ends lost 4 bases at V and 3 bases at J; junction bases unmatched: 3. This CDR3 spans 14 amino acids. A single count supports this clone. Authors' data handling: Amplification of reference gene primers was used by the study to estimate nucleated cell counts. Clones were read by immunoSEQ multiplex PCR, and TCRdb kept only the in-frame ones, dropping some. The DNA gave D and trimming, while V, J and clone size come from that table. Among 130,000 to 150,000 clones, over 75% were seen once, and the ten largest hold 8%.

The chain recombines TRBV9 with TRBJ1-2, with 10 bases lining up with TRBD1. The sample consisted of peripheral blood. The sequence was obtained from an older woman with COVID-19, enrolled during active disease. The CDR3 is CASSIGQGDYGYTF. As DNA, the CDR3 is TGTGCCAGCAGCATCGGACAGGGGGACTATGGCTACACCTTC.